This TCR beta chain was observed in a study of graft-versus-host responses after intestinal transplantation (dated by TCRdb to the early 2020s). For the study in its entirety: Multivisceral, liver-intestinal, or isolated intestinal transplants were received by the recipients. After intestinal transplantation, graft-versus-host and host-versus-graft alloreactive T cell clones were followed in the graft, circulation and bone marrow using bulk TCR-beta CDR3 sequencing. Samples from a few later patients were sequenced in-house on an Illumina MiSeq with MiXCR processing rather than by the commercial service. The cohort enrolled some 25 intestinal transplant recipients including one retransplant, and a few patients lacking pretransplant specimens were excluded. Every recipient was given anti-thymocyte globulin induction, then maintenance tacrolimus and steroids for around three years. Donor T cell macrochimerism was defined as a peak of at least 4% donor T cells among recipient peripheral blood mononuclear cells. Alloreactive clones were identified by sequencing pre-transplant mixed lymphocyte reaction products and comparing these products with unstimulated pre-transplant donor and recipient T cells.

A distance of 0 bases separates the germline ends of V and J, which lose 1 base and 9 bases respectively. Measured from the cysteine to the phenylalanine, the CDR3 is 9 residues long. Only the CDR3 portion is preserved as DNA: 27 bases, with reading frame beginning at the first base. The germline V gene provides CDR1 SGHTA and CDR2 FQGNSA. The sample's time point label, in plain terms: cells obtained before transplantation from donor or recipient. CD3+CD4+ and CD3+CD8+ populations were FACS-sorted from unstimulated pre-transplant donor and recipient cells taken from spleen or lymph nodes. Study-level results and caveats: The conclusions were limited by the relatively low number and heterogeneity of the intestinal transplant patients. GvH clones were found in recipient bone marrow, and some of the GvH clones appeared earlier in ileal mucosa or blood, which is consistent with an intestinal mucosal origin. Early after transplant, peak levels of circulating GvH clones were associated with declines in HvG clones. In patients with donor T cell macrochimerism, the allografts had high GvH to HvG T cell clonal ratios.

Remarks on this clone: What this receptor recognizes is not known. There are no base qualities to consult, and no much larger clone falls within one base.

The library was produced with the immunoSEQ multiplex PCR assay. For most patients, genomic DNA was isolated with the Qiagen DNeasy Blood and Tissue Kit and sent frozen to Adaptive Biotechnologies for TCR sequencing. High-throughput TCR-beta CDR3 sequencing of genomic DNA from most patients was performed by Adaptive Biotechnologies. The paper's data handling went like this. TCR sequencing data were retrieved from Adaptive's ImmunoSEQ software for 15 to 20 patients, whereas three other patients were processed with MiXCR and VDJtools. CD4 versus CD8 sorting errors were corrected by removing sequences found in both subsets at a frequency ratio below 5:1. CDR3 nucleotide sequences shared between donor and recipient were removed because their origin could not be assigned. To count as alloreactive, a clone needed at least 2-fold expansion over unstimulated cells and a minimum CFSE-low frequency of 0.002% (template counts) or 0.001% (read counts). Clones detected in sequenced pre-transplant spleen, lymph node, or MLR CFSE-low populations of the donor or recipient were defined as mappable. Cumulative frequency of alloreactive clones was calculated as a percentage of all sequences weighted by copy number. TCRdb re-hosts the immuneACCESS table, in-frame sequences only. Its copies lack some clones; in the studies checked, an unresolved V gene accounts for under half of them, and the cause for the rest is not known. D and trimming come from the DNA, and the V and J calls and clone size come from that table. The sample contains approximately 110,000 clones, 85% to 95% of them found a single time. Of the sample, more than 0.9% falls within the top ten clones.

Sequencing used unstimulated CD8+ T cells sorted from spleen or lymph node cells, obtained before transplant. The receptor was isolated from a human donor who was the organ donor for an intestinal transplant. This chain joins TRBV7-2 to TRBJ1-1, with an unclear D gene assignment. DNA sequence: TGTGCCAGCAGCTTAGAAGCTTTCTTT. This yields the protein CASSLEAFF.